These 17 T cell receptor beta chains were sequenced from one sample in a study of CD8 T cells in Susac syndrome. Reverse transcription used roughly 0.5 to 1 ug RNA and random hexamers. Each CDR3 protein is one row after TCRdb ran MiXCR on the immunoSEQ multiplex PCR reads. Of 160,000 or so distinct CDR3 sequences in the sample, just under 95% were seen once. The sequenced sample was CD8+ T cells from PBMCs. The receptors originated from a human donor with multiple sclerosis.

The gene calls are TRBV7-6 and TRBJ2-3; 13 bases line up with TRBD2. Germline V lookup: CDR1 SGHVS, CDR2 FNYEAQ. This CDR3 spans 19 amino acids. V lost 4 bases to trimming and J lost 2 bases; unmatched junction nucleotides: 12. The CDR3 protein is CASSSRLAGGREDTDTQYF. The CDR3 DNA is TGTGCCAGCAGCTCACGACTAGCGGGGGGCCGGGAGGACACAGATACGCAGTATTTT.

Only a few counts were recorded for this clonotype. The chain combines TRBV19 with TRBJ1-2, with D perhaps TRBD1 (5 bases). V lost 6 bases and J 4 bases, leaving 12 bases between the germline ends. Germline V gene data show CDR1 as LNHDA and CDR2 as SQIVND (reference sequence). The CDR3 is 13 amino acids. In DNA, the CDR3 is TGTGCCAGTAGCCAGGGACGGGGCTATGGCTACACCTTC. Its protein product is CASSQGRGYGYTF.

This chain connects TRBV20-1 to TRBJ2-5, with D possibly being TRBD1 (6 bases). Trimming removed 6 bases at V and 3 bases at J, with 17 bases between. Per the germline V gene, CDR1 is DFQATT and CDR2 is SNEGSKA (reference sequence). The CDR3 length is 14 residues. CDR3 in amino acids: CSALGVQGEETQYF. The CDR3 DNA sequence: TGCAGTGCCTTGGGGGTACAGGGTGAAGAGACCCAGTACTTC.

The rearrangement uses TRBV20-1 and TRBJ2-7, with 9 bases that match TRBD1. This CDR3 region has 14 residues. The germline V gene encodes CDR1 DFQATT and CDR2 SNEGSKA (reference sequence). With 1 base clipped from V and 3 bases from J, the junction kept 4 bases outside the gene matches. The DNA of the CDR3 is TGCAGTGCTAGAGGGGACAGGGCCAGCTACGAGCAGTACTTC. Its translation: CSARGDRASYEQYF.

V gene TRBV12-3 or TRBV12-4 combines with J gene TRBJ2-7; D not certain. V lost 5 bases and J 1 base, leaving 6 bases between the germline ends. The CDR3 has 12 residues. CDR3 loop: CASSRSSYEQYF. CDR3 nucleotides: TGTGCCAGCAGTCGTTCGTCCTACGAGCAGTACTTC.

The chain links TRBV7-9 to TRBJ2-1, with 11 bases fitting TRBD2. CDR1 and CDR2 (germline): SEHNR, FQNEAQ (reference sequence). The CDR3 loop spans 15 amino acids. Trimming removed 5 bases from V and 6 bases from J; junction bases left unmatched: 6. CDR3 sequence reads: CASSNSGTSGNEQFF. CDR3 nucleotides: TGTGCCAGCAGCAACTCAGGGACTAGCGGCAATGAGCAGTTCTTC.

The chain is built from TRBV27 and TRBJ2-1; no definite D call. The germline V gene has CDR1 MNHEY and CDR2 SMNVEV (reference sequence). V was clipped by 8 bases and J by 6 bases, with 17 bases between them. This CDR3 is built from 14 residues. CDR3 nucleotide sequence: TGTGCCAGCTGCGACGGAATTAGACGCAATGAGCAGTTCTTC. Its translation is CASCDGIRRNEQFF.

V and J are TRBV5-4 and TRBJ1-2; D unclear. Germline V gene data show CDR1 as SGHNT and CDR2 as YYREEE (reference sequence). The germline V and J ends were trimmed by 9 bases and 8 bases, with 14 bases remaining between them. The CDR3 length is 11 residues. For the CDR3, the DNA is TGTGCCACAAAGGAGGGAAGCGGCTACACCTTC. Its protein product is CATKEGSGYTF.

The DNA for the CDR3 is TGCAGCGTTGGATGGCGATCTCCGGACGGACGGCACGAGCAGTACTTC. It encodes CSVGWRSPDGRHEQYF. The J gene is TRBJ2-7, the V gene TRBV29-1; D is ambiguous. Between the trimmed V and J ends, which lost 4 bases and 5 bases, there was a span of 24 bases. This CDR3 has 16 amino acids. The germline V gene has CDR1 SQVTM and CDR2 ANQGSEA.

This clonotype occurred a few times. The chain combines TRBV7-9 with TRBJ1-1; D gene unclear. With 6 bases removed from V and 2 bases from J, the gap between germline ends came to 10 bases. CDR3 length: 13 residues. CDR1 and CDR2 (germline): SEHNR, FQNEAQ (reference sequence). The CDR3 here is CASSSGFNTEAFF. The CDR3 DNA sequence: TGTGCCAGCAGTTCAGGCTTTAACACTGAAGCTTTCTTT.

The chain links TRBV15 to TRBJ1-5; a weak D match, TRBD1 (5 bases). The CDR3 extends over 15 amino acids. Trimming took off 2 bases at V and 3 bases at J, with 11 bases between the two ends. Germline-derived CDR1 and CDR2 are LNHNV and YYDKDF (reference sequence). The CDR3 nucleotides read TGTGCCACCAGCAGAACCGACAGCCACAATCAGCCCCAGCATTTT. This sequence encodes CATSRTDSHNQPQHF.

The table lists this clonotype with a count of one. The chain has TRBV2 and TRBJ2-7; 8 bases fit TRBD1. Looked up from germline, CDR1 is SNHLY and CDR2 is FYNNEI. The CDR3 has 12 amino acids. Unmatched junction bases numbered 3, after V lost 9 bases and J lost 2 bases. The CDR3 protein is CARQGDAYEQYF. CDR3 DNA sequence: TGTGCCAGACAGGGGGACGCCTACGAGCAGTACTTC.

The genes are TRBV13 and TRBJ2-4; 9 nucleotides line up with TRBD1. Trimming at V came to 4 bases and at J to 8 bases, leaving 9 bases not matched to a gene. Per germline, CDR1 PRHDT and CDR2 FYEKMQ (reference sequence). This CDR3 comprises 15 residues. The CDR3 spells CASSSTGQGEDIQYF. Here the CDR3 DNA reads TGTGCCAGCAGCTCTACGGGACAGGGTGAAGACATTCAGTACTTC.

The CDR3 DNA sequence: TGTGCCACCAGCAGGTTAGACAGTAGCAATCAGCCCCAGCATTTT. Its protein product is CATSRLDSSNQPQHF. This sequence joins TRBV15 and TRBJ1-5, with a weak D call TRBD1 (5 bases). Trimming left V 3 bases short and J 0 bases short, with 9 bases between. Germline V CDR1 and CDR2: LNHNV, YYDKDF (reference sequence). This CDR3 spans 15 amino acids.

The chain joins TRBV27 to TRBJ1-2; D might be TRBD1 (5 bases). Trimming took 4 bases from V and 3 from J, leaving 9 bases between them. CDR1 is MNHEY, CDR2 SMNVEV, per germline (reference sequence). The CDR3 is 13 amino acids. CDR3 in DNA: TGTGCCAGCAGTTCGGGGGGTTACTATGGCTACACCTTC. Residues: CASSSGGYYGYTF.

J is TRBJ1-2 and V is TRBV20-1; TRBD1 aligns across 8 bases. Germline trimming cut 0 bases from V and 7 bases from J; bases unmatched to any gene: 7. The CDR3 loop spans 14 amino acids. The germline CDR1 and CDR2 sequences are DFQATT and SNEGSKA (reference sequence). In DNA form, the CDR3 reads TGCAGTGCTAGAGAACGCAGGGGGCTGGTTGGCTACACCTTC. This gives the protein CSARERRGLVGYTF.

A single count supports this clonotype. V and J are TRBV7-9 and TRBJ2-1, with 10 bases that match TRBD2. There are 14 residues in the CDR3. The J segment lost 4 bases and the V segment lost 8 bases, leaving 5 bases of the junction unmatched. Germline lookup yields CDR1 SEHNR and CDR2 FQNEAQ (reference sequence). This CDR3 is CASLAGGPYNEQFF. Here the CDR3 DNA reads TGTGCCAGCTTAGCGGGGGGTCCATACAATGAGCAGTTCTTC.